Sequencing of this T cell receptor beta chain was carried out in a study of T cells in Graves' hyperthyroidism and ophthalmopathy. The overall study: At initial diagnosis, before any treatment had begun, peripheral blood was obtained.

This clonotype was recorded many times. Its matching antigen is unknown. The CDR3 is 14 residues long. Germline CDR1 and CDR2: SQVTM and ANQGSEA. The V segment lost 3 bases and the J segment 0 bases; nucleotides outside the gene matches: 0. The study left out patients who had uncontrolled infection, other autoimmune disease, pregnancy or lactation. What was amplified from RNA transcripts were TCR beta CDR3 regions. The TCR CDR3 first-round RT-PCR relied on the HTBI primer set. One entry per CDR3 protein, called by TCRdb with MiXCR from the multiplex PCR reads. The table lists roughly 570,000 distinct CDR3 sequences, around a sixth of them singletons. Study-wide points: Using 13 V-J features, a model discriminated ophthalmopathy from stable hyperthyroidism. Among thyroid clonotypes expanded above 0.001, most also appeared in blood.

Sequences were obtained from blood. This clonotype was sampled from a woman aged 30 to 39 with Graves' hyperthyroidism. This chain connects TRBV29-1 to TRBJ2-1; 9 bases fit TRBD2. In nucleotides, the CDR3 is TGCAGCGTTGAGCGGGAGGGCTCCTACAATGAGCAGTTCTTC. Translated, it gives CSVEREGSYNEQFF.